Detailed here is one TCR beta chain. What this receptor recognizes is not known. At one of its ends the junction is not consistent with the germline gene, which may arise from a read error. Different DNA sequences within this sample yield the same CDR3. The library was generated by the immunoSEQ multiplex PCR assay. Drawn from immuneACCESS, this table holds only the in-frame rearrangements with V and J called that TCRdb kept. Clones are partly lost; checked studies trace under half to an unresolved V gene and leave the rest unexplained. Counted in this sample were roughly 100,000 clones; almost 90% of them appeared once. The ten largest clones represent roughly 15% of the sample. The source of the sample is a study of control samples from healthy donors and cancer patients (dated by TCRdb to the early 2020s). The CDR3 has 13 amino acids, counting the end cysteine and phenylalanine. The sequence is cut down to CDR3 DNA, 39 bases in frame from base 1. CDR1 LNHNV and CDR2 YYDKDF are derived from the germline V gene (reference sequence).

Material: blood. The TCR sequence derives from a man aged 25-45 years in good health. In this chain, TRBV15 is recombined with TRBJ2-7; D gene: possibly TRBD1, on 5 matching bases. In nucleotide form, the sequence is TGTGCCACCAGTAGAGACAGAACCTACGAGCAGTACTTC. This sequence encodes CATSRDRTYEQYF. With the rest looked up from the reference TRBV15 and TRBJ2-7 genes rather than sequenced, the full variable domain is DAMVIQNPRYQVTQFGKPVTLSCSQTLNHNVMYWYQQKSSQAPKLLFHYYDKDFNNEADTPDNFQSRRPNTSFCFLDIRSPGLGDTAMYLCATSRDRTYEQYFGPGTRLTVT.